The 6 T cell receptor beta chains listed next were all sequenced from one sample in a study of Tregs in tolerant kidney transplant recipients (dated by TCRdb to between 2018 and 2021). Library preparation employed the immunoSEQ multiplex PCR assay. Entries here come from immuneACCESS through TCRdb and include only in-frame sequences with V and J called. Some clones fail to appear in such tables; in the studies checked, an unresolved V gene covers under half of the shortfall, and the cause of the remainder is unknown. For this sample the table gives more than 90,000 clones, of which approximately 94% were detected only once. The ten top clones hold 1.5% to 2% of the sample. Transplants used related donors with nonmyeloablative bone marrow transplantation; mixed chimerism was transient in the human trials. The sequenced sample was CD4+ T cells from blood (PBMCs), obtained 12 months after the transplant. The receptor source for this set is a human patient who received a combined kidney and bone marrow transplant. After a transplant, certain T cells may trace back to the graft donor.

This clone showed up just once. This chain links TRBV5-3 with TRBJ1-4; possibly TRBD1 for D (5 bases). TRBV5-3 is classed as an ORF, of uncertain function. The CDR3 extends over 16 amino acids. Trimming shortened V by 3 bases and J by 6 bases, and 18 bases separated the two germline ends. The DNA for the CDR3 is TGTGCCAGAAGCTCCTCTACAGGAAAAGAGTATGAAAAACTGTTTTTT. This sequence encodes CARSSSTGKEYEKLFF.

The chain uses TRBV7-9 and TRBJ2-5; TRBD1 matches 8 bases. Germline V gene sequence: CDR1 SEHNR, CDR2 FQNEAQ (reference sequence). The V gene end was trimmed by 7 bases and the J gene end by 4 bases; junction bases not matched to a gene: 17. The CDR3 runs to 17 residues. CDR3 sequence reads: CASIPDQGAGSGETQYF. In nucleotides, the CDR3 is TGTGCCAGCATCCCCGACCAGGGGGCAGGATCGGGAGAGACCCAGTACTTC.

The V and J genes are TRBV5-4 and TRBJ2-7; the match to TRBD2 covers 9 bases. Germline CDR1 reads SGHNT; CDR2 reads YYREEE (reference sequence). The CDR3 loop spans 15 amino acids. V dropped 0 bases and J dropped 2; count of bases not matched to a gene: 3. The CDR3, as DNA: TGTGCCAGCAGCTTGGGACTAGCGGAAACCTACGAGCAGTACTTC. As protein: CASSLGLAETYEQYF.

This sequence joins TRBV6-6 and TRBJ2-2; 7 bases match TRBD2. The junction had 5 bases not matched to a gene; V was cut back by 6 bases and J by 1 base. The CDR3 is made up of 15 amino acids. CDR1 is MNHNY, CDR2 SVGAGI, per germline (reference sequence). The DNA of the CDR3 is TGTGCCAGCAGGGGCGGGGGAATGAACACCGGGGAGCTGTTTTTT. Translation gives CASRGGGMNTGELFF.

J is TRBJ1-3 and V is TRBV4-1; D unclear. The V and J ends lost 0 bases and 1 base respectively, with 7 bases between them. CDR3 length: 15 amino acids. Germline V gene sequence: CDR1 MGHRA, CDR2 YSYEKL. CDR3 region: CASSQDLSSGNTIYF. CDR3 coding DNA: TGCGCCAGCAGCCAAGATCTGAGTTCTGGAAACACCATATATTTT.

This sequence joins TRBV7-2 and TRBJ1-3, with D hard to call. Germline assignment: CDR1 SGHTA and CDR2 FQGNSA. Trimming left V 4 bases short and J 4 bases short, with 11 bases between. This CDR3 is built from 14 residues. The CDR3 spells CASSSGQWGNTIYF. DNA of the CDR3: TGTGCCAGCAGCTCAGGCCAATGGGGAAACACCATATATTTT.